What follows is one TCR beta chain and its context. This entry belongs to a study of blood T cell repertoires in COVID-19. Whole-study context: Samples of COVID-19 (acute and convalescent) were obtained from the United States, Italy and Spain. PBMCs, B-cell-depleted T cells, or T cells were the source of the cDNA or gDNA that made up the material.

Seattle patients were enrolled during active infection and followed longitudinally. Authors' methods: How many nucleated cells were present was estimated from reference gene primer amplification. The repertoire was sequenced with immunoSEQ multiplex PCR; TCRdb's copy has only in-frame clones and lacks some. The V and J calls and clone size are taken from that table; D and trimming were inferred from the DNA. The sample contains approximately 300,000 clones, 90% of which appear only once. V was cut by 2 bases and J by 8 bases, with 9 bases left in between. Germline CDR1 is DFQATT and CDR2 is SNEGSKA (reference sequence). The CDR3 length is 11 residues.

This receptor was identified in a middle-aged woman with COVID-19, enrolled during active disease. The sequenced sample was peripheral blood. The V gene is TRBV20-1, the J gene TRBJ1-2; D call uncertain. CDR3 bases: TGCAGTGCTAGAATTCCCTCCGGCTACACCTTC. Protein: CSARIPSGYTF.